This T cell receptor beta chain was obtained from a study of response to subunit inactivated influenza vaccine. Using its own MiXCR run on the RT-PCR reads, TCRdb lists one record per CDR3 protein. This table holds over 800,000 distinct CDR3 sequences, approximately 21% found once. Study observations and caveats: Authors suggested each seasonal influenza vaccination recruits few new T cells.

This clonotype was seen a few times. Its antigen is not known. Sequenced material: PBMCs from blood, taken 4 to 6 days after vaccination. The TCR originated in a man aged 45-65 years who received an inactivated influenza vaccine.

DNA of the CDR3: TGTGCCAGCAGCGTAGCTACTAGCGGGGCCACAGATACGCAGTATTTT. Translation: CASSVATSGATDTQYF. The chain couples TRBV9 to TRBJ2-3; 10 positions agree with TRBD2. Germline V gene data show CDR1 as SGDLS and CDR2 as YYNGEE. The CDR3 runs 16 residues. V lost 0 bases and J lost 2; bases outside the gene matches: 3.